These 6 T cell receptor beta chains came from one sample sequenced in a study of identical twins. TCRdb recomputed calls from the 5' RACE reads with MiXCR, one row per CDR3 protein. The data contain about 790,000 distinct CDR3 sequences, about 20% of them singletons. The same sample was also used in a study of T cells expressing NK-cell markers.

Sequenced material: PBMCs. The receptors shown here come from a woman aged 18-29 years in good health.

This clonotype was observed at least ten times. The gene calls are TRBV7-3 and TRBJ2-1; a possible D gene is TRBD1 (5 bases). V was trimmed by 2 bases and J by 7 bases, leaving 15 bases between them. The germline V gene has CDR1 SGHTA and CDR2 FQGTGA. The CDR3 covers 15 residues. The CDR3 here is CASSLQGGHRNEQFF. CDR3 DNA: TGTGCCAGCAGCTTACAGGGTGGGCATAGAAATGAGCAGTTCTTC.

A few counts support this clonotype. The chain has TRBV7-2 and TRBJ2-1, with D possibly matching TRBD2 (6 bases). CDR1 is SGHTA, CDR2 FQGNSA, per germline. CDR3 length: 15 amino acids. The V end lost 5 bases, the J end lost 4 bases, and 15 bases lay between the germline ends. The CDR3 spells CASSRERVRYNEQFF. CDR3 DNA: TGTGCCAGCAGCCGTGAGCGGGTTAGGTACAATGAGCAGTTCTTC.

This clonotype was seen more than once but under ten times. The chain recombines TRBV9 with TRBJ2-2, with TRBD2 matching over 7 bases. This CDR3 has 16 amino acids. V was clipped by 0 bases and J by 4 bases; unmatched bases: 6. The V gene's germline CDR1 is SGDLS and CDR2 YYNGEE. CDR3 region: CASSVGPGTITGELFF. The CDR3 coding sequence is TGTGCCAGCAGCGTAGGGCCGGGGACTATCACCGGGGAGCTGTTTTTT. The full variable domain, its missing parts supplied by reference TRBV9 and TRBJ2-2, is DSGVTQTPKHLITATGQRVTLRCSPRSGDLSVYWYQQSLDQGLQFLIQYYNGEERAKGNILERFSAQQFPDLHSELNLSSLELGDSALYFCASSVGPGTITGELFFGEGSRLTVL.

This clonotype has a handful of counts. The chain is built from TRBV7-9 and TRBJ1-2; weak D call: TRBD1 (5 bases). This CDR3 is built from 15 residues. CDR1 is SEHNR, CDR2 FQNEAQ, per germline (reference sequence). Deletions cut 10 bases from V and 4 bases from J, with 22 bases between. The chain's CDR3 is CATQPHGQQSYGYTF. In DNA, the CDR3 is TGTGCCACACAACCACATGGACAACAGAGCTATGGCTACACCTTC.

This clonotype was detected only a few times. The chain has TRBV6-5 and TRBJ2-7; TRBD1 matches 7 bases. The CDR3 covers 16 residues. Germline V gene lookup returns CDR1 MNHEY and CDR2 SVGAGI. V lost 4 bases, J lost 5 bases, and 14 bases stayed unmatched. The CDR3 nucleotides are TGTGCCAGCAGTTCCAAGCAAATCAGGGGGTACAACGAGCAGTACTTC. Its protein product is CASSSKQIRGYNEQYF.

This clonotype has a handful of counts. The chain carries TRBV6-2 or TRBV6-3 and TRBJ1-1; D is ambiguous. Trimming cost V 0 bases and J 3 bases, with 14 bases left between them. This CDR3 is 16 amino acids long. From germline, CDR1 is MNHEY and CDR2 SVGEGT. In DNA, the CDR3 is TGTGCCAGCAGTTACTCGGTCGGGTTCCTCGACACTGAAGCTTTCTTT. This sequence encodes CASSYSVGFLDTEAFF.